This T cell receptor (beta chain) was identified during a study of CXCR3-negative and CXCR3-positive naive CD8 T cells. Study-wide results and caveats: Much lower diversity was found in memory CD8+ cells, while both naive subsets had comparably high diversity. Between one naive subset and the other, surface CD5 was comparable, and TCR strength was inferred from TRB CDR3 properties. Memory, not naive, CXCR3-negative and CXCR3-positive cells differed in TRBV-TRBJ usage.

Turning to this clonotype: Its antigen is unknown.

Researchers sorted 300,000 cells of each CD8+ T cell subset in triplicate. UMI-labeled 5' RACE TRB cDNA libraries were prepared from the cells. TCRdb reworked the 5' RACE reads into one entry per CDR3 protein, no DNA. This specimen shows about 56,000 distinct CDR3 sequences; the ten leading clones hold more than 20%. The sample was memory CD8+ T cells from blood. The origin of this receptor is a human donor in good health. Some clones in this sample may be carry-over from other donors' samples.

The CDR3 loop reads CSVEDQVELFF. J is TRBJ1-4 and V is TRBV29-1. This CDR3 comprises 11 residues. Germline V gives CDR1 SQVTM, CDR2 ANQGSEA.